The 3 T cell receptor beta chains below all came from one sample that was sequenced in a study of T cell repertoires in cytomegalovirus infection. TCRdb reprocessed the reads with MiXCR, giving one entry per CDR3 protein. This sample yields 630,000 or so distinct CDR3 sequences, of which less than 25% are seen a single time; 7% to 9% belongs to the top ten. The sequenced material came from CD8+ T cells from PBMCs. Receptors originate from a human donor in good health (CMV status not recorded). Some clones in this sample may be carry-over from other donors' samples.

This clonotype was recorded a few times. The chain links TRBV28 to TRBJ2-7; the match to TRBD2 covers 8 bases. This CDR3 contains 17 residues. J was trimmed by 4 bases and V by 4 bases; bases with no gene match: 15. The germline CDR1 and CDR2 sequences are MDHEN and SYDVKM. The CDR3 loop is CASSSLPPAGGRYEQYV. As DNA, the CDR3 is TGTGCCAGCAGTTCATTACCGCCGGCGGGGGGCCGGTACGAGCAGTACGTC.

This chain uses TRBV9 with TRBJ2-1; D gene ambiguous. This CDR3 comprises 18 residues. The V and J ends lost 4 bases and 6 bases respectively, with 26 bases between them. Germline-derived CDR1 and CDR2 are SGDLS and YYNGEE. CDR3 sequence reads: CASSPNSGGPNGINEQFF. CDR3 nucleotides: TGTGCCAGCAGCCCGAATTCAGGTGGGCCTAATGGTATCAATGAGCAGTTCTTC.

This clonotype is a singleton in its sample. The chain recombines TRBV2 with TRBJ2-1, with TRBD1 matching 8 bases. This CDR3 comprises 15 residues. V was clipped by 1 base and J by 12 bases; unmatched bases: 11. Germline-derived CDR1 and CDR2 are SNHLY and FYNNEI. CDR3 residues: CASSEGTGRLDGQFF. The CDR3, as DNA: TGTGCCAGCAGTGAAGGGACAGGGCGACTGGATGGGCAGTTCTTC.